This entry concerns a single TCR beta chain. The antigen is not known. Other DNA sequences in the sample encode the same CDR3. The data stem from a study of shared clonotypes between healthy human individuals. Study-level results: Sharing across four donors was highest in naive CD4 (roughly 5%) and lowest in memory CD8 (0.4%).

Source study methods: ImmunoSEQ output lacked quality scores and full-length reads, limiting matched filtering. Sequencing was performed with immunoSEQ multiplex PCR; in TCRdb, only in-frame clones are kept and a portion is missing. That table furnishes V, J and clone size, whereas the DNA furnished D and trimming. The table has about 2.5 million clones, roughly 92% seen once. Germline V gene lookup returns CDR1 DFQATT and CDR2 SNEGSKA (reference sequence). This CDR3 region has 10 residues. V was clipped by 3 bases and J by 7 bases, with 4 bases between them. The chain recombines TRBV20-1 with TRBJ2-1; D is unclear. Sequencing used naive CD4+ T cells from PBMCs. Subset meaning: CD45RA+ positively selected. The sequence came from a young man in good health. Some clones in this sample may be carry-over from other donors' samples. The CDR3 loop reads CSASNNEQFF. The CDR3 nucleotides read TGCAGTGCTAGTAATAATGAGCAGTTCTTC.